This TCR beta chain was identified during a study of T cell responses to AZD1222 COVID-19 vaccine. In regard to this clone: Its antigen is currently unknown.

The table came from immunoSEQ multiplex PCR; TCRdb's copy has only in-frame clones and leaves some out. Of approximately 84,000 clones listed, about four fifths are singletons. Germline CDR1 SGHTA, CDR2 FQGNSA. Trimming removed 4 bases at V and 0 bases at J, with 15 bases between. CDR3 length equals 16 residues. Regarding the study as a whole: Increased Spike-specific TCR breadth and depth were observed after two AZD1222 doses. Sampling captured repertoires only after the peak T cell response. Donors were mostly white British, more females; clonal diversity possibly underestimated. Dominant at 160-218 and 743-854, vaccine-associated CD4 TCRs also spanned spike.

This material consisted of peripheral blood, taken 28 days after the second AZD1222 dose. The receptor was derived from an adult who received the AZD1222 COVID-19 vaccine. The genes are TRBV7-2 and TRBJ2-5, with a possible D match to TRBD1 (6 bases). This CDR3 reads CASSSRTANYQETQYF. As DNA, the CDR3 is TGTGCCAGCAGCTCTAGGACAGCCAACTACCAAGAGACCCAGTACTTC. Full variable domain (outside the CDR3, taken from reference TRBV7-2 and TRBJ2-5): GAGVSQSPSNKVTEKGKDVELRCDPISGHTALYWYRQSLGQGLEFLIYFQGNSAPDKSGLPSDRFSAERTGGSVSTLTIQRTQQEDSAVYLCASSSRTANYQETQYFGPGTRLLVL.